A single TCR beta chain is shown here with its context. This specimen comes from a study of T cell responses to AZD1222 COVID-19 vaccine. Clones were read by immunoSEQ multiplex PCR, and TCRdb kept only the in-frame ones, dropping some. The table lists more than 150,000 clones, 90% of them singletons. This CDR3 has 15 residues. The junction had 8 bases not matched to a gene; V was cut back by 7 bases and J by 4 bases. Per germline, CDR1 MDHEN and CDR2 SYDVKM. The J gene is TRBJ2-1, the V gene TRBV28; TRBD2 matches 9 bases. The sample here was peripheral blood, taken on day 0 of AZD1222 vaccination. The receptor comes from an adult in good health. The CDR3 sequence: CASNSAGGRYNEQFF. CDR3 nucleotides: TGTGCCAGCAATTCAGCGGGAGGCCGTTACAATGAGCAGTTCTTC.